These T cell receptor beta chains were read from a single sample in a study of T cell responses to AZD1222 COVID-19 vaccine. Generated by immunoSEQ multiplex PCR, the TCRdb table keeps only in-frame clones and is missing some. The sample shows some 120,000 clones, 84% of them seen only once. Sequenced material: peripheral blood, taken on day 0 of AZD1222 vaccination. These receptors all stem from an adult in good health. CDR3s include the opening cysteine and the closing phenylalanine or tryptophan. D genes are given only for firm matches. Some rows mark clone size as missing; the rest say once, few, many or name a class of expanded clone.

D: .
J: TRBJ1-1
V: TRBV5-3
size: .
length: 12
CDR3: CARSWGGIEAFF
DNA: TGTGCCAGAAGCTGGGGCGGAATTGAAGCTTTCTTT

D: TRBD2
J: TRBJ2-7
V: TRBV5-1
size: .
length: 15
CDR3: CASSLLAGLFYEQYF
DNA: TGCGCCAGCAGCTTACTAGCGGGGCTCTTCTACGAGCAGTACTTC

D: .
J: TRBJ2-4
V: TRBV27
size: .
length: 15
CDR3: CASSLSGGTANIQYF
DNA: TGTGCCAGCAGTTTATCGGGGGGGACAGCAAACATTCAGTACTTC

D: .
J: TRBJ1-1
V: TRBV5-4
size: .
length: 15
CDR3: CASSLEAGWGTEAFF
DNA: TGTGCCAGCAGCTTGGAGGCCGGATGGGGCACTGAAGCTTTCTTT

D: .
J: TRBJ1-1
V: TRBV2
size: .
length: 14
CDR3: CASSEDGGGTEAFF
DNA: TGTGCCAGCAGTGAAGACGGCGGAGGGACTGAAGCTTTCTTT

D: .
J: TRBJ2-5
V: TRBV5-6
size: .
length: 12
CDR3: CASSLTQETQYF
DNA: TGTGCCAGCAGCTTGACCCAAGAGACCCAGTACTTC

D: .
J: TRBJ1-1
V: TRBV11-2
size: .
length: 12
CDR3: CASSPFLAEAFF
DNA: TGTGCCAGCAGCCCTTTTTTGGCTGAAGCTTTCTTT

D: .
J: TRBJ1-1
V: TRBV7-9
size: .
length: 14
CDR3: CASSFGTTNTEAFF
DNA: TGTGCCAGCAGCTTCGGAACAACGAACACTGAAGCTTTCTTT

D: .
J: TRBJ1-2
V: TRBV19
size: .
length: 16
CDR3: CASSIVPRRRGAGYTF
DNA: TGTGCCAGTAGTATAGTCCCTCGGAGGAGGGGCGCGGGCTACACCTTC

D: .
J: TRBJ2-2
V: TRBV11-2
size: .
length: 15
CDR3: CASSYGGTNTGELFF
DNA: TGTGCCAGCAGCTACGGCGGTACGAACACCGGGGAGCTGTTTTTT

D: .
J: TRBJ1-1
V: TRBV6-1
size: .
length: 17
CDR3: CASSEYPPGYMNTEAFF
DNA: TGTGCCAGCAGTGAGTACCCACCGGGATACATGAACACTGAAGCTTTCTTT

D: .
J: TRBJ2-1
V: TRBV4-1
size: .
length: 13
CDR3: CASSHYLANEQFF
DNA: TGCGCCAGCAGCCACTACCTAGCGAATGAGCAGTTCTTC

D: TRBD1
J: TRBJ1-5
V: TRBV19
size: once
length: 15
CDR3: CASSESGQRNQPQHF
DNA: TGTGCCAGTAGTGAATCGGGACAGCGCAATCAGCCCCAGCATTTT

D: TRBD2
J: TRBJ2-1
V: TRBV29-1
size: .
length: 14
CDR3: CSVRLAVSYNEQFF
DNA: TGCAGCGTTCGTCTAGCGGTCTCCTACAATGAGCAGTTCTTC

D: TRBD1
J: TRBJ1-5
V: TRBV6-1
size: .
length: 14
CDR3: CASSEGQPNQPQHF
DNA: TGTGCCAGCAGTGAGGGACAGCCCAATCAGCCCCAGCATTTT

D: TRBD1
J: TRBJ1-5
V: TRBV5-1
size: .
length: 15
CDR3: CASSPRTGSNQPQHF
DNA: TGCGCCAGCAGCCCCCGGACAGGAAGCAATCAGCCCCAGCATTTT

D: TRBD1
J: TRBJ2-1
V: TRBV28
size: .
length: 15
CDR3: CASSSGQGNNGEQFF
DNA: TGTGCCAGCAGCTCTGGACAGGGAAATAACGGTGAGCAGTTCTTC

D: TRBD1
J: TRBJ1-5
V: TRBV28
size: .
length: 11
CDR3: CASRGQQPQHF
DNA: TGTGCCAGCAGGGGACAGCAGCCCCAGCATTTT

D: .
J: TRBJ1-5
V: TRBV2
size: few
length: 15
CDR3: CASSEALGWNQPQHF
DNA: TGTGCCAGCAGTGAAGCGTTGGGGTGGAATCAGCCCCAGCATTTT

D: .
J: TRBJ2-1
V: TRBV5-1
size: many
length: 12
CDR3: CASSLSRNEQFF
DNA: TGCGCCAGCAGCCTGTCTCGGAATGAGCAGTTCTTC